A selection of T cell receptor beta chains follows, all from one sample in a study of T cell responses to AZD1222 COVID-19 vaccine. The protocol was immunoSEQ multiplex PCR, while the TCRdb copy is restricted to in-frame clones and leaves out a portion. The sample consists of 90,000 to 120,000 clones, 70% to 90% of them appearing once. The material sequenced was peripheral blood, taken on day 0 of AZD1222 vaccination. The receptors derive from an adult in good health. CDR3s include the opening cysteine and the closing phenylalanine or tryptophan. Fields, in order: clone size, D gene, V gene, J gene, CDR3 protein, CDR3 DNA. The D gene is left open where the match is weak. The size of a clone is reported for some rows only, either as once, few or many, or as a class for expanded clones.

size: -
D: -
V: TRBV30
J: TRBJ1-2
CDR3: CAWSSSGTNYGYTF
DNA: TGTGCCTGGAGTTCGTCAGGGACTAACTATGGCTACACCTTC

size: -
D: -
V: TRBV27
J: TRBJ1-4
CDR3: CASSSYPATNEKLFF
DNA: TGTGCCAGCAGTTCATACCCTGCAACTAATGAAAAACTGTTTTTT

size: once
D: TRBD2
V: TRBV5-1
J: TRBJ2-5
CDR3: CASSSRGGEETQYF
DNA: TGCGCCAGCAGCTCGCGGGGGGGAGAAGAGACCCAGTACTTC

size: once
D: -
V: TRBV19
J: TRBJ1-5
CDR3: CASSRSGAIGQPQHF
DNA: TGTGCCAGTTCCCGGTCAGGGGCGATCGGTCAGCCCCAGCATTTT

size: -
D: -
V: TRBV11-2
J: TRBJ1-4
CDR3: CASSLRGGANEKLFF
DNA: TGTGCCAGCAGCCTCAGAGGGGGAGCTAATGAAAAACTGTTTTTT

size: -
D: -
V: TRBV5-1
J: TRBJ2-7
CDR3: CASSLVGNHEQYF
DNA: TGCGCCAGCAGCTTGGTAGGGAACCACGAGCAGTACTTC

size: -
D: TRBD1
V: TRBV29-1
J: TRBJ1-1
CDR3: CSVPGQAAEAFF
DNA: TGCAGCGTTCCCGGACAGGCCGCTGAAGCTTTCTTT

size: -
D: -
V: TRBV4-1
J: TRBJ1-3
CDR3: CASSQDWGDQGNTIYF
DNA: TGCGCCAGCAGCCAAGACTGGGGGGATCAAGGAAACACCATATATTTT

size: -
D: -
V: TRBV6-1
J: TRBJ2-2
CDR3: CASSEALGWELNTGELFF
DNA: TGTGCCAGCAGTGAAGCGCTTGGGTGGGAGTTGAACACCGGGGAGCTGTTTTTT

size: -
D: TRBD2
V: TRBV11-3
J: TRBJ2-1
CDR3: CASSLAASGGYNEQFF
DNA: TGTGCCAGCAGCTTAGCGGCTAGCGGAGGCTACAATGAGCAGTTCTTC

size: -
D: -
V: TRBV28
J: TRBJ2-7
CDR3: CASSPRDTLPYEQYF
DNA: TGTGCCAGCAGCCCAAGGGACACCTTACCCTACGAGCAGTACTTC

size: few
D: -
V: TRBV27
J: TRBJ1-2
CDR3: CASSPTPPYGYTF
DNA: TGTGCCAGCAGTCCGACACCTCCCTATGGCTACACCTTC

size: -
D: TRBD2
V: TRBV4-3
J: TRBJ2-7
CDR3: CASSQSHRAREGVEQYF
DNA: TGCGCCAGCAGCCAATCCCACCGGGCGCGGGAGGGAGTCGAGCAGTACTTC

size: -
D: -
V: TRBV29-1
J: TRBJ1-1
CDR3: CSATRTMNTEAFF
DNA: TGCAGCGCAACCAGGACTATGAACACTGAAGCTTTCTTT

size: -
D: TRBD1
V: TRBV9
J: TRBJ2-2
CDR3: CASSPRTGDTGELFF
DNA: TGTGCCAGCAGCCCCCGGACAGGGGACACCGGGGAGCTGTTTTTT

size: -
D: TRBD2
V: TRBV10-3
J: TRBJ2-7
CDR3: CAISRSGSESYEQYF
DNA: TGTGCCATCAGTCGGAGCGGGAGTGAGTCCTACGAGCAGTACTTC

size: -
D: TRBD1
V: TRBV2
J: TRBJ2-7
CDR3: CANRWTGNSYEQYF
DNA: TGTGCCAACCGGTGGACAGGGAACTCCTACGAGCAGTACTTC

size: -
D: -
V: TRBV6-5
J: TRBJ2-1
CDR3: CASSYVALGVNEQFF
DNA: TGTGCCAGCAGTTATGTGGCGTTGGGGGTTAATGAGCAGTTCTTC

size: once
D: -
V: TRBV7-9
J: TRBJ2-3
CDR3: CASLPGSTDTQYF
DNA: TGTGCCAGCCTGCCTGGTAGCACAGATACGCAGTATTTT

size: -
D: TRBD1
V: TRBV5-1
J: TRBJ1-4
CDR3: CASSLSGGIKATNEKLFF
DNA: TGCGCCAGCAGCTTGTCAGGGGGTATAAAGGCAACTAATGAAAAACTGTTTTTT

size: few
D: -
V: TRBV3-1/TRBV3-2
J: TRBJ1-2
CDR3: CASSQVPQGGHGYTF
DNA: TGTGCCAGCAGCCAAGTCCCACAGGGTGGCCATGGCTACACCTTC

size: once
D: TRBD1
V: TRBV12-3/TRBV12-4
J: TRBJ1-5
CDR3: CASSWQGDQPQHF
DNA: TGTGCCAGCAGTTGGCAGGGGGATCAGCCCCAGCATTTT

size: -
D: TRBD2
V: TRBV18
J: TRBJ2-7
CDR3: CASSPQVLQGTNYEQYF
DNA: TGTGCCAGCTCACCGCAAGTGTTGCAAGGGACTAACTACGAGCAGTACTTC

size: once
D: -
V: TRBV28
J: TRBJ2-7
CDR3: CASGVGSGYEQYF
DNA: TGTGCCAGCGGAGTTGGGAGCGGCTACGAGCAGTACTTC

size: -
D: -
V: TRBV4-2
J: TRBJ2-2
CDR3: CASSQDWALMNTGELFF
DNA: TGTGCCAGCAGCCAAGATTGGGCACTTATGAACACCGGGGAGCTGTTTTTT

size: few
D: -
V: TRBV7-9
J: TRBJ1-5
CDR3: CASSLGRNQPQHF
DNA: TGTGCCAGCAGCTTGGGACGCAATCAGCCCCAGCATTTT

size: -
D: -
V: TRBV4-3
J: TRBJ2-7
CDR3: CASSPLAIVPYEQYF
DNA: TGCGCCAGCAGCCCCCTAGCGATCGTCCCCTACGAGCAGTACTTC

size: -
D: -
V: TRBV28
J: TRBJ2-7
CDR3: CASRRLSGVGYEQYF
DNA: TGTGCCAGCAGGCGGTTGTCTGGCGTTGGGTACGAGCAGTACTTC

size: -
D: -
V: TRBV7-2
J: TRBJ2-1
CDR3: CASSSYGAQAGEQFF
DNA: TGTGCCAGCAGCTCTTACGGGGCCCAAGCGGGTGAGCAGTTCTTC

size: -
D: -
V: TRBV10-3
J: TRBJ2-1
CDR3: CAISESRQGNEQFF
DNA: TGTGCCATCAGTGAGTCGAGGCAGGGCAATGAGCAGTTCTTC

size: -
D: -
V: TRBV30
J: TRBJ2-5
CDR3: CAWSFNGETQYF
DNA: TGTGCCTGGAGTTTTAATGGAGAGACCCAGTACTTC

size: -
D: -
V: TRBV5-5
J: TRBJ1-1
CDR3: CASSLVLQRSLAEAFF
DNA: TGTGCCAGCAGCTTGGTGCTTCAGCGTTCACTGGCTGAAGCTTTCTTT

size: -
D: TRBD1
V: TRBV19
J: TRBJ1-2
CDR3: CASSMREGARGYTF
DNA: TGTGCCAGTAGTATGAGGGAGGGGGCAAGAGGCTACACCTTC

size: -
D: TRBD1
V: TRBV3-1/TRBV3-2
J: TRBJ2-7
CDR3: CASSLSPLRDSSYEQYF
DNA: TGTGCCAGCAGCCTGTCTCCTCTTCGGGACAGTTCCTACGAGCAGTACTTC

size: -
D: -
V: TRBV28
J: TRBJ2-3
CDR3: CASSRLYTDTQYF
DNA: TGTGCCAGCAGTCGACTATACACAGATACGCAGTATTTT

size: -
D: TRBD1
V: TRBV5-1
J: TRBJ1-5
CDR3: CASSQGDSNQPQHF
DNA: TGCGCCAGCAGCCAGGGGGATAGCAATCAGCCCCAGCATTTT

size: -
D: -
V: TRBV7-3
J: TRBJ2-7
CDR3: CASSSDGTTYEQYF
DNA: TGTGCCAGCAGCTCTGATGGGACAACCTACGAGCAGTACTTC

size: -
D: -
V: TRBV20-1
J: TRBJ1-5
CDR3: CSASERGQRFQPQHF
DNA: TGCAGTGCTAGTGAGAGGGGTCAGAGGTTTCAGCCCCAGCATTTT

size: -
D: -
V: TRBV7-2
J: TRBJ2-1
CDR3: CASSPLGEQFF
DNA: TGTGCCAGCAGCCCTTTGGGTGAGCAGTTCTTC

size: -
D: -
V: TRBV28
J: TRBJ2-2
CDR3: CASSYSTGRAGELFF
DNA: TGTGCCAGCAGTTACTCCACGGGGAGAGCCGGGGAGCTGTTTTTT

size: -
D: TRBD1
V: TRBV10-3
J: TRBJ1-2
CDR3: CAISESTGARPSNYGYTF
DNA: TGTGCCATCAGTGAGTCGACAGGGGCGCGACCTTCTAACTATGGCTACACCTTC

size: -
D: -
V: TRBV7-6
J: TRBJ1-4
CDR3: CASTSPGGANEKLFF
DNA: TGTGCCAGCACCTCGCCTGGGGGGGCTAATGAAAAACTGTTTTTT

size: -
D: -
V: TRBV3-1/TRBV3-2
J: TRBJ1-1
CDR3: CASSPRRHVAFF
DNA: TGTGCCAGCAGCCCGCGACGGCATGTAGCTTTCTTT

size: -
D: TRBD2
V: TRBV7-2
J: TRBJ2-7
CDR3: CASRGGLANYEQYF
DNA: TGTGCCAGCCGGGGGGGACTAGCGAACTACGAGCAGTACTTC

size: -
D: -
V: TRBV28
J: TRBJ2-6
CDR3: CASRVGYGLSGANVLTF
DNA: TGTGCCAGCAGGGTGGGATACGGGTTATCTGGGGCCAACGTCCTGACTTTC

size: -
D: TRBD1
V: TRBV9
J: TRBJ2-1
CDR3: CASSVEGAGTPYNEQFF
DNA: TGTGCCAGCAGCGTAGAGGGGGCCGGGACACCCTACAATGAGCAGTTCTTC

size: -
D: -
V: TRBV6-2/TRBV6-3
J: TRBJ2-7
CDR3: CASSSYPYEQYF
DNA: TGTGCCAGCAGTTCCTACCCCTACGAGCAGTACTTC

size: -
D: -
V: TRBV7-7
J: TRBJ2-1
CDR3: CASSLDGSSLNEQFF
DNA: TGTGCCAGCAGCTTAGACGGGAGCTCCCTCAATGAGCAGTTCTTC

size: -
D: -
V: TRBV28
J: TRBJ1-2
CDR3: CASIGQDYGYTF
DNA: TGTGCCAGCATCGGACAAGACTATGGCTACACCTTC

size: -
D: TRBD1
V: TRBV28
J: TRBJ1-5
CDR3: CASSSIRRGRRDQPQHF
DNA: TGTGCCAGCAGTTCCATCCGCAGGGGGCGCCGAGATCAGCCCCAGCATTTT

size: -
D: -
V: TRBV5-4
J: TRBJ2-7
CDR3: CASSPRGAGVSYEQYF
DNA: TGTGCAAGCAGCCCCCGGGGGGCGGGAGTCTCCTACGAGCAGTACTTC

size: once
D: TRBD2
V: TRBV4-3
J: TRBJ2-7
CDR3: CASSQEPSGGYAYEQYF
DNA: TGCGCCAGCAGCCAAGAACCGTCGGGAGGTTATGCCTACGAGCAGTACTTC

size: -
D: -
V: TRBV4-3
J: TRBJ2-4
CDR3: CASSQESQGLYIQYF
DNA: TGCGCCAGCAGCCAAGAATCCCAGGGATTATACATTCAGTACTTC